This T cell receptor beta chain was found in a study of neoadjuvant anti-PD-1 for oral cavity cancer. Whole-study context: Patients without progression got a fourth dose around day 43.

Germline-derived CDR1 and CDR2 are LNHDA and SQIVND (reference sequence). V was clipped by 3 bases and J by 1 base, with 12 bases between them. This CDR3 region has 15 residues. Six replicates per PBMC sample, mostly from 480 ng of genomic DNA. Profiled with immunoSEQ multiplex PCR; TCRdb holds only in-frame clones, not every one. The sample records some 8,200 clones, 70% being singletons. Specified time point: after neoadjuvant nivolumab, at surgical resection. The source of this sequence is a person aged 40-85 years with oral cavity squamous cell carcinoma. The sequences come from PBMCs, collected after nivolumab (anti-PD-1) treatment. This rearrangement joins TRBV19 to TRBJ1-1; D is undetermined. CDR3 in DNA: TGTGCCAGTAGTATCCAAGGTAACTCGAACACTGAAGCTTTCTTT. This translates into CASSIQGNSNTEAFF.